Listed below are T cell receptor beta chains from one sample, sequenced in a study of T cells in Graves' hyperthyroidism and ophthalmopathy. In TCRdb, the multiplex PCR reads were re-called with MiXCR into one record per CDR3 protein. This sample has about 350,000 distinct CDR3 sequences, with about 18% found just once. The sequencing input was blood. These receptors all come from a young woman with Graves' hyperthyroidism that later progressed to Graves' ophthalmopathy. CDR3s include the opening cysteine and the closing phenylalanine or tryptophan. A D gene is named only where the DNA matches it firmly. Clone size is shown for a subset of rows, as once, few, many or a class of expanded clone.

j_gene	v_gene	abundance	d_gene	CDR3nt	CDR3aa
TRBJ2-7	TRBV20-1	many	.	TGCAGTGCTTCTACAGGAATTTCCTCCTACGAGCAGTACTTC	CSASTGISSYEQYF
TRBJ2-1	TRBV7-2	many	.	TGTGCCAGCAGCTTAGTCCGTCTAGGTGACAATGAGCAGTTCTTC	CASSLVRLGDNEQFF
TRBJ1-3	TRBV2	many	.	TGTGCCAGCAGCGACGAGATCTCTGGAAACACCATATATTTT	CASSDEISGNTIYF
TRBJ2-1	TRBV10-3	.	.	TGTGCCATCAGTCTAGGAGGGGCGTACAATGAGCAGTTCTTC	CAISLGGAYNEQFF
TRBJ2-7	TRBV4-2	few	.	TGTGCCAGCAGCCAAGCCTCTAGTATACTACGGGAGCAGTACTTC	CASSQASSILREQYF
TRBJ2-7	TRBV28	few	.	TGTGCCAGCAGTTTTTCCTCACACTACGAGCAGTACTTC	CASSFSSHYEQYF
TRBJ2-7	TRBV28	few	.	TGTGCCAGCAGTTCCACAATACTGACTAGGGCCTACGAGCAGTACTTC	CASSSTILTRAYEQYF
TRBJ1-3	TRBV7-8	many	.	TGTGCCAGCAGCCCCCAGCCCCGAGGGGGAAACACCATATATTTT	CASSPQPRGGNTIYF
TRBJ2-7	TRBV7-9	many	.	TGTGCCAGCAGCTTATATGCCACCGCCGAGCAGTACTTC	CASSLYATAEQYF
TRBJ2-1	TRBV28	many	.	TGTGCCAGCAGTTTTTGGGGGGCCTCCTACAATGAGCAGTTCTTC	CASSFWGASYNEQFF
TRBJ2-5	TRBV15	.	.	TGTGCCACCAGCAGAGATCCGGGGGCGGTGAGAGAGACCCAGTACTTC	CATSRDPGAVRETQYF
TRBJ2-5	TRBV28	many	TRBD2	TGTGCCAGCAGTTTAGATGTTCCTGGCGGGGGAACCTTACAAGAGACCCAGTACTTC	CASSLDVPGGGTLQETQYF
TRBJ2-7	TRBV28	many	.	TGTGCCAGCAGGCAGGGCGATGAGCAGTACTTC	CASRQGDEQYF
TRBJ2-7	TRBV6-2/TRBV6-3	few	.	TGTGCCAGCAGGGGGAGGTTACAGTATTCAGTGCAGTACTTC	CASRGRLQYSVQYF
TRBJ2-3	TRBV18	many	.	TGTGCCAGCTCACCAAGTGTGGAAATCACAGATACGCAGTATTTT	CASSPSVEITDTQYF
TRBJ1-2	TRBV20-1	many	.	TGCAGTGCTAGGGAATGGTCGAGGGTAATGGATGGCTACACCTTC	CSAREWSRVMDGYTF
TRBJ2-1	TRBV19	.	.	TGTGCCAGTAGTATAGCAGACGGTGGGGCATACAATGGGCAGTTCTTC	CASSIADGGAYNGQFF
TRBJ2-1	TRBV4-2	few	TRBD2	TGTGCCAGCAGCCACATGCCGGGACTAGCGGGAGGCTACAATGAGCAGTTCTTC	CASSHMPGLAGGYNEQFF
TRBJ2-2	TRBV9	.	TRBD1	TGTGCCAGCAGCGATTCTCGGACAGGGACGAACACCGGGGAGCTGTTTTTT	CASSDSRTGTNTGELFF